Described below is a single T cell receptor (beta chain) sequence and its context. The CDR3 contains 14 residues. Trimming pared 2 bases from V and 5 bases from J, leaving 14 bases between. In germline, CDR1 is SGHRS, CDR2 YFSETQ. The method was immunoSEQ multiplex PCR; TCRdb's version includes in-frame clones alone and lacks a portion of them. The sample includes some 85,000 clones, about 94% of them seen just once. This specimen belongs to a study of T cell changes during pregnancy in multiple sclerosis. The TCR sequence derives from a female donor with multiple sclerosis, enrolled in a pregnancy study. Sequenced material: peripheral blood, taken in the third trimester of pregnancy. This chain joins TRBV5-1 and TRBJ2-7; TRBD1 might be the D (6 bases). CDR3 sequence: CASSLSGQTDEQYF. The CDR3 DNA reads TGCGCCAGCAGCTTATCTGGACAGACGGACGAGCAGTACTTC.